Below, 5 T cell receptor beta chains from the same sample are listed, as sequenced in a study of T cell repertoires in cytomegalovirus infection. Their target antigens are unknown. TCRdb fed the reads into MiXCR, producing one record per CDR3 protein. The sample includes some 500,000 distinct CDR3 sequences, 40% of them seen just once. Sequencing used cultured PBMCs, obtained from culture after CMV antigen stimulation. These receptors were obtained from a human donor in good health (CMV status not recorded). Some clones in this sample may be carry-over from other donors' samples.

V gene TRBV2 combines with J gene TRBJ1-5; D is ambiguous. This CDR3 contains 13 residues. The ends were cut back, 2 bases at V and 7 bases at J, with 9 bases in the middle. Germline V gene sequence: CDR1 SNHLY, CDR2 FYNNEI. DNA of the CDR3: TGTGCCAGCAGTGAATACGGCGAGCAGCCCCAGCATTTT. Protein: CASSEYGEQPQHF.

This clonotype appeared a few times. The V gene is TRBV11-3, the J gene TRBJ2-1; TRBD2 aligns across 9 bases. The CDR3 consists of 16 residues. The germline V gene has CDR1 SGHNT and CDR2 YENEEA. Unmatched junction bases numbered 3, after V lost 0 bases and J lost 3 bases. The CDR3 DNA reads as TGTGCCAGCAGCTTAGAGCGGGGGGGCCTCTACAATGAGCAGTTCTTC. Protein: CASSLERGGLYNEQFF.

This clonotype appeared many times. The genes are TRBV7-2 and TRBJ2-5; TRBD1 matches at 7 bases. V lost 3 bases, J lost 4 bases, and 5 bases stayed unmatched. Germline loops: CDR1 SGHTA, CDR2 FQGNSA. The CDR3 length is 14 residues. The CDR3 nucleotides read TGTGCCAGCAGCTTTAACAGGGGAATAGAGACCCAGTACTTC. Amino acids: CASSFNRGIETQYF.

The chain has TRBV19 and TRBJ1-5; 9 bases line up with TRBD1. V was clipped by 2 bases and J by 7 bases; unmatched bases: 12. CDR3 length: 17 residues. Germline loops: CDR1 LNHDA, CDR2 SQIVND (reference sequence). The CDR3, as DNA: TGTGCCAGTAGTATAAGGGGAACAGGGGGCGCCGGACAGCCCCAGCATTTT. Protein product: CASSIRGTGGAGQPQHF.

The CDR3 here is CATSAGGEETQYF. CDR3 coding DNA: TGTGCCACATCAGCGGGGGGCGAGGAGACCCAGTACTTC. The genes are TRBV10-3 and TRBJ2-5; TRBD2 matches at 9 bases. The germline V gene encodes CDR1 ENHRY and CDR2 SYGVKD. Germline trimming cut 10 bases from V and 5 bases from J; bases unmatched to any gene: 8. This CDR3 is built from 13 residues.